This T cell receptor beta chain was identified during a study of blood T cell repertoires in COVID-19. Study details: Sites in the United States, Italy and Spain provided acute and convalescent COVID-19 samples. Sources were T cells, B-cell-depleted T cells, or PBMCs; the material itself was cDNA or gDNA.

Unmatched junction bases numbered 7, after V lost 4 bases and J lost 10 bases. Germline CDR1 and CDR2: SGHNT and YYREEE (reference sequence). The CDR3 spans 14 residues. Original handling: Estimates of nucleated cell counts were drawn from the amplification of reference gene primers. The data were produced by immunoSEQ multiplex PCR, yet TCRdb's version contains in-frame clones alone and is incomplete. Clone size and the V and J calls come from that table; the DNA yielded D and trimming. The sample yields about 270,000 clones, around 87% seen once. The rearrangement links TRBV5-4 to TRBJ1-6, with 8 positions matching TRBD1. The sequence derives from a woman aged 50 to 65 with acute or convalescent COVID-19. The sequencing sample was made of peripheral blood. The DNA for the CDR3 is TGTGCCAGCAGCCCAACAGGGGGGGACTCACCCCTCCACTTT. It is translated as CASSPTGGDSPLHF.